This TCR beta chain was documented in a study of blood T cell repertoires in COVID-19. Study summary: Researchers got acute and convalescent COVID-19 samples from the United States, Italy and Spain. The analysed material was cDNA or gDNA that came from T cells, B-cell-depleted T cells, or PBMCs.

Seattle-derived patients entered the study during active infection and were followed longitudinally. This CDR3 contains 15 residues. J was trimmed by 1 base and V by 5 bases; bases with no gene match: 6. Germline values: CDR1 SEHNR, CDR2 FQNEAQ (reference sequence). Original methodology: Cell counts per sample came from amplifying reference gene primers. This table comes from immunoSEQ multiplex PCR, and its TCRdb copy is limited to in-frame clones, with some not included. V and J calls and clone size follow that table, whereas D and trimming were derived from the DNA. This table has about 68,000 clones, about 86% appearing once.

The sequence came from a man older than 75 with COVID-19, enrolled during active disease. Sequencing was performed on peripheral blood. The rearrangement joins TRBV7-9 to TRBJ2-3; TRBD2 aligns across 7 bases. The CDR3 region has the DNA TGTGCCAGCAGCCCCGGACTAGACCGCACAGATACGCAGTATTTT. This codes for CASSPGLDRTDTQYF.